This is a list of T cell receptor beta chains from one sample in a study of blood T cell repertoires in COVID-19. Assay used: immunoSEQ multiplex PCR; TCRdb lists only in-frame clones, some missing. The sample carries about 100,000 clones, about 84% recorded once. Material for sequencing was peripheral blood. These receptors were obtained from a human donor in a cohort sampled during active COVID-19. Both conserved end residues are part of each CDR3. D genes are given only for firm matches. Expanded clones are given a class, and other clones once, few, many or no size at all.

d_call: TRBD1; j_call: TRBJ1-1; v_call: TRBV19; clone_size: NA; cdr3_aa: CASKTGVMNTEAFF; cdr3_nt: TGTGCCAGTAAGACAGGGGTTATGAACACTGAAGCTTTCTTT
d_call: TRBD1; j_call: TRBJ2-7; v_call: TRBV3-1/TRBV3-2; clone_size: NA; cdr3_aa: CASSQYRDRGSEQYF; cdr3_nt: TGTGCCAGCAGCCAATACCGGGACAGGGGGTCCGAGCAGTACTTC
d_call: NA; j_call: TRBJ1-2; v_call: TRBV7-2; clone_size: NA; cdr3_aa: CASSPRAGGPANYGYTF; cdr3_nt: TGTGCCAGCAGTCCGAGGGCTGGCGGCCCCGCTAACTATGGCTACACCTTC
d_call: NA; j_call: TRBJ1-2; v_call: TRBV7-9; clone_size: NA; cdr3_aa: CASSPDYGYTF; cdr3_nt: TGTGCCAGCAGCCCAGACTATGGCTACACCTTC
d_call: NA; j_call: TRBJ2-2; v_call: TRBV6-2/TRBV6-3; clone_size: few; cdr3_aa: CASSRPAHRDTGELFF; cdr3_nt: TGTGCCAGCAGTCGGCCGGCGCACAGGGACACCGGGGAGCTGTTTTTT
d_call: TRBD1; j_call: TRBJ1-3; v_call: TRBV5-5; clone_size: NA; cdr3_aa: CASSHGTGARSGNTIYF; cdr3_nt: TGTGCCAGCAGCCACGGAACAGGGGCGCGCTCTGGAAACACCATATATTTT
d_call: TRBD2; j_call: TRBJ2-5; v_call: TRBV7-2; clone_size: NA; cdr3_aa: CASGIGAGVEETQYF; cdr3_nt: TGTGCCAGCGGGATCGGGGCGGGGGTCGAGGAGACCCAGTACTTC
d_call: NA; j_call: TRBJ1-4; v_call: TRBV6-5; clone_size: NA; cdr3_aa: CASSYSGANEKLFF; cdr3_nt: TGTGCCAGCAGTTACTCTGGAGCTAATGAAAAACTGTTTTTT
d_call: TRBD2; j_call: TRBJ2-1; v_call: TRBV7-2; clone_size: NA; cdr3_aa: CASSNSGMNFYNEQFF; cdr3_nt: TGTGCCAGCAGCAATAGCGGGATGAATTTCTACAATGAGCAGTTCTTC
d_call: TRBD2; j_call: TRBJ2-5; v_call: TRBV18; clone_size: NA; cdr3_aa: CASSPGLAGGWETQYF; cdr3_nt: TGTGCCAGCTCACCGGGACTAGCGGGAGGATGGGAGACCCAGTACTTC
d_call: NA; j_call: TRBJ2-7; v_call: TRBV4-1; clone_size: few; cdr3_aa: CASSHIQEQYF; cdr3_nt: TGCGCCAGCAGCCATATACAGGAGCAGTACTTC
d_call: NA; j_call: TRBJ1-2; v_call: TRBV4-3; clone_size: NA; cdr3_aa: CASSPRPGDNYGYTF; cdr3_nt: TGCGCCAGCAGCCCCCGTCCAGGGGATAACTATGGCTACACCTTC
d_call: NA; j_call: TRBJ1-2; v_call: TRBV7-2; clone_size: NA; cdr3_aa: CASSPFRLEGNLNYGYTF; cdr3_nt: TGTGCCAGCAGCCCCTTCAGGTTAGAGGGAAATCTTAACTATGGCTACACCTTC
d_call: NA; j_call: TRBJ1-5; v_call: TRBV6-6; clone_size: NA; cdr3_aa: CASSYVQGYNQPQHF; cdr3_nt: TGTGCCAGCAGTTACGTGCAGGGGTACAATCAGCCCCAGCATTTT
d_call: TRBD1; j_call: TRBJ2-7; v_call: TRBV18; clone_size: once; cdr3_aa: CASSPLPGQVTYEQYF; cdr3_nt: TGTGCCAGCTCACCCCTCCCGGGACAGGTAACCTACGAGCAGTACTTC
d_call: NA; j_call: TRBJ2-7; v_call: TRBV29-1; clone_size: NA; cdr3_aa: CSVETGFEQYF; cdr3_nt: TGCAGCGTTGAAACCGGGTTCGAGCAGTACTTC
d_call: TRBD1; j_call: TRBJ2-1; v_call: TRBV18; clone_size: NA; cdr3_aa: CASSHGTDSYNEQFF; cdr3_nt: TGTGCCAGCTCGCACGGGACAGACTCCTACAATGAGCAGTTCTTC
d_call: TRBD1; j_call: TRBJ1-6; v_call: TRBV30; clone_size: NA; cdr3_aa: CAWDRGSPLHF; cdr3_nt: TGTGCCTGGGACAGGGGTTCACCCCTCCACTTT
d_call: NA; j_call: TRBJ2-7; v_call: TRBV6-2/TRBV6-3; clone_size: few; cdr3_aa: CASSPSTSSYEQYF; cdr3_nt: TGTGCCAGCAGTCCGAGTACGAGCTCCTACGAGCAGTACTTC
d_call: NA; j_call: TRBJ2-3; v_call: TRBV5-1; clone_size: NA; cdr3_aa: CASSRGAGNVPDTQYF; cdr3_nt: TGCGCCAGCAGCCGGGGGGCAGGGAACGTTCCAGATACGCAGTATTTT
d_call: TRBD1; j_call: TRBJ2-7; v_call: TRBV5-6; clone_size: NA; cdr3_aa: CASSWGQGSYEQYF; cdr3_nt: TGTGCCAGCAGCTGGGGACAGGGCTCCTACGAGCAGTACTTC
d_call: NA; j_call: TRBJ1-1; v_call: TRBV6-6; clone_size: NA; cdr3_aa: CASNVGNTEAFF; cdr3_nt: TGTGCCAGCAATGTCGGGAACACTGAAGCTTTCTTT
d_call: TRBD1; j_call: TRBJ2-7; v_call: TRBV15; clone_size: NA; cdr3_aa: CATSRRGLGQGPEQYF; cdr3_nt: TGTGCCACCAGCAGACGAGGTCTCGGACAGGGCCCCGAGCAGTACTTC
d_call: TRBD2; j_call: TRBJ2-3; v_call: TRBV3-1/TRBV3-2; clone_size: NA; cdr3_aa: CASSQDNGSGGSTDTQYF; cdr3_nt: TGTGCCAGCAGCCAAGATAACGGTAGCGGGGGTAGCACAGATACGCAGTATTTT
d_call: TRBD2; j_call: TRBJ2-3; v_call: TRBV7-2; clone_size: few; cdr3_aa: CASSPTSGGADTQYF; cdr3_nt: TGTGCCAGCAGCCCGACTAGCGGGGGCGCAGATACGCAGTATTTT
d_call: TRBD2; j_call: TRBJ2-3; v_call: TRBV6-2/TRBV6-3; clone_size: NA; cdr3_aa: CASSYPGAGGYRDTQYF; cdr3_nt: TGTGCCAGCAGTTACCCGGGAGCGGGGGGGTATAGAGATACGCAGTATTTT
d_call: NA; j_call: TRBJ1-3; v_call: TRBV6-5; clone_size: NA; cdr3_aa: CASKVTADSGNTIYF; cdr3_nt: TGTGCCAGCAAAGTGACAGCAGACTCTGGAAACACCATATATTTT
d_call: TRBD1; j_call: TRBJ1-2; v_call: TRBV29-1; clone_size: NA; cdr3_aa: CSVDPGQGIGYTF; cdr3_nt: TGCAGCGTTGACCCCGGACAGGGCATCGGCTACACCTTC
d_call: TRBD2; j_call: TRBJ2-5; v_call: TRBV4-1; clone_size: NA; cdr3_aa: CACSQTCGGAQETQYF; cdr3_nt: TGCGCCTGCAGCCAAACTTGCGGGGGGGCCCAGGAGACCCAGTACTTC
d_call: NA; j_call: TRBJ1-2; v_call: TRBV6-6; clone_size: once; cdr3_aa: CASSSPPGDYGYTF; cdr3_nt: TGTGCCAGCAGTTCCCCCCCGGGAGACTATGGCTACACCTTC
d_call: NA; j_call: TRBJ2-3; v_call: TRBV5-1; clone_size: NA; cdr3_aa: CASSWKERSTDTQYF; cdr3_nt: TGCGCCAGCAGCTGGAAAGAGCGTAGCACAGATACGCAGTATTTT
d_call: TRBD1; j_call: TRBJ1-1; v_call: TRBV25-1; clone_size: once; cdr3_aa: CASSESGTVDRRKAFF; cdr3_nt: TGTGCCAGCAGTGAATCTGGGACAGTGGACCGAAGGAAAGCTTTCTTT
d_call: NA; j_call: TRBJ2-7; v_call: TRBV18; clone_size: NA; cdr3_aa: CASSLNEGTYEQYF; cdr3_nt: TGTGCCAGCTCATTAAACGAGGGAACCTACGAGCAGTACTTC
d_call: NA; j_call: TRBJ1-4; v_call: TRBV5-1; clone_size: NA; cdr3_aa: CASSREGPNEKLFF; cdr3_nt: TGCGCCAGCAGCCGGGAAGGCCCGAATGAAAAACTGTTTTTT
d_call: NA; j_call: TRBJ2-2; v_call: TRBV7-2; clone_size: NA; cdr3_aa: CASSLSLASTGELFF; cdr3_nt: TGTGCCAGCAGCTTATCCCTAGCGAGTACCGGGGAGCTGTTTTTT
d_call: TRBD2; j_call: TRBJ2-7; v_call: TRBV6-5; clone_size: NA; cdr3_aa: CASSTSGGTYEQYF; cdr3_nt: TGTGCCAGCAGCACTAGCGGGGGCACCTACGAGCAGTACTTC
d_call: NA; j_call: TRBJ2-3; v_call: TRBV6-5; clone_size: NA; cdr3_aa: CASSRRGEVDTQYF; cdr3_nt: TGTGCCAGCAGCAGGAGAGGGGAGGTAGATACGCAGTATTTT
d_call: TRBD2; j_call: TRBJ2-1; v_call: TRBV18; clone_size: NA; cdr3_aa: CASSILAALREGEQFF; cdr3_nt: TGTGCCAGCTCTATATTAGCGGCCCTCAGGGAGGGTGAGCAGTTCTTC
d_call: NA; j_call: TRBJ1-1; v_call: TRBV11-2; clone_size: NA; cdr3_aa: CASSPRGRNTEAFF; cdr3_nt: TGTGCCAGCAGCCCGAGGGGGAGGAACACTGAAGCTTTCTTT
d_call: NA; j_call: TRBJ2-5; v_call: TRBV2; clone_size: NA; cdr3_aa: CASFLETQYF; cdr3_nt: TGTGCCAGCTTTCTAGAGACCCAGTACTTC
d_call: TRBD2; j_call: TRBJ2-3; v_call: TRBV7-2; clone_size: NA; cdr3_aa: CASRASGRGQDTQYF; cdr3_nt: TGTGCCAGCAGGGCTAGCGGGAGGGGTCAAGATACGCAGTATTTT
d_call: TRBD1; j_call: TRBJ1-1; v_call: TRBV9; clone_size: NA; cdr3_aa: CASSVGQGIGNTEAFF; cdr3_nt: TGTGCCAGCAGCGTAGGACAGGGAATCGGAAACACTGAAGCTTTCTTT
d_call: NA; j_call: TRBJ2-3; v_call: TRBV2; clone_size: NA; cdr3_aa: CASLEALSTDTQYF; cdr3_nt: TGTGCCAGCTTGGAAGCGCTCAGCACAGATACGCAGTATTTT
d_call: NA; j_call: TRBJ2-5; v_call: TRBV7-2; clone_size: NA; cdr3_aa: CASSSQSGKETQYF; cdr3_nt: TGTGCCAGCAGCTCACAGAGCGGAAAAGAGACCCAGTACTTC
d_call: TRBD2; j_call: TRBJ2-4; v_call: TRBV6-1; clone_size: few; cdr3_aa: CASSEERGGQKVAKNIQYF; cdr3_nt: TGTGCCAGCAGTGAGGAGCGGGGGGGCCAAAAAGTAGCCAAAAACATTCAGTACTTC
d_call: TRBD1; j_call: TRBJ2-7; v_call: TRBV29-1; clone_size: NA; cdr3_aa: CSVAVTGGSREQYF; cdr3_nt: TGCAGCGTTGCTGTGACAGGGGGCTCGAGGGAGCAGTACTTC